This T cell receptor (beta chain) was retrieved from a study of early T cells in non-severe SARS-CoV-2 infection. Overall study: Sequenced bulk RNA came from whole blood that was unsorted, and chains were unpaired. Study conclusions and caveats: Database matching using VDJdb favored anti-spike CD8 responses, with private and CD4 specificities left missing.

As part of library construction, unique molecular identifiers were attached to individual cDNA molecules. TCRdb itself ran the 5' RACE reads through MiXCR, one entry per CDR3 protein. The table lists 95,000 to 110,000 distinct CDR3 sequences, over 8.5% of them singletons. On this clonotype: Its antigen is currently unknown.

Per the germline V gene, CDR1 is SGHAT and CDR2 is FQNNGV. V lost 1 base, J lost 2 bases, and 4 bases stayed unmatched. This CDR3 is built from 15 residues. This chain joins TRBV11-2 and TRBJ2-7; TRBD2 matches at 8 bases. The material sequenced was whole blood. This receptor was identified in an adult who was a healthcare worker with PCR-confirmed SARS-CoV-2 infection or an uninfected control (not recorded which). The CDR3 DNA reads TGTGCCAGCAGCTTAGTTACGGGAGGGCCCTACGAGCAGTACTTC. Protein product: CASSLVTGGPYEQYF.